A selection of T cell receptor beta chains follows, all from one sample in a study of T cells in Graves' hyperthyroidism and ophthalmopathy. TCRdb used MiXCR to reprocess the multiplex PCR reads, holding one entry per CDR3 protein. The sample shows 300,000 to 450,000 distinct CDR3 sequences, around a sixth of them seen only once. Sequenced sample: blood. The receptors derive from a woman aged 40-49 years with Graves' ophthalmopathy. Both conserved end residues are part of each CDR3. Fields, in order: CDR3 length, V gene, D gene, clone size, J gene, CDR3 protein, CDR3 DNA. The D gene is left open where the match is weak. Rows may omit the clone size; those that give it use once, few, many or a size class.

16	TRBV15	TRBD2	many	TRBJ2-5	CATSRDLASGQETQYF	TGTGCCACCAGCAGAGATCTGGCTAGCGGGCAAGAGACCCAGTACTTC
14	TRBV2	NA	many	TRBJ2-5	CASTTYGNEEAQYF	TGTGCCAGCACCACGTACGGGAACGAGGAGGCCCAGTACTTC
12	TRBV27	TRBD1	many	TRBJ1-5	CASSTGGQPQHF	TGTGCCAGCAGTACAGGGGGGCAGCCCCAGCATTTT
13	TRBV28	NA	many	TRBJ1-2	CASSNPGPYGYTF	TGTGCCAGCAGTAACCCCGGGCCCTATGGCTACACCTTC
16	TRBV30	TRBD1	many	TRBJ2-5	CAWSVLTGKYQETQYF	TGTGCCTGGAGTGTACTGACAGGGAAGTACCAAGAGACCCAGTACTTC
15	TRBV12-3/TRBV12-4	NA	NA	TRBJ1-2	CASSSGTRGIYGYTF	TGTGCCAGCAGTTCCGGGACCAGGGGAATCTATGGCTACACCTTC
15	TRBV6-2/TRBV6-3	TRBD2	many	TRBJ2-5	CASSQILAAQETQYF	TGTGCCAGCAGTCAAATCCTAGCGGCCCAAGAGACCCAGTACTTC
15	TRBV27	TRBD2	many	TRBJ2-5	CASSSLAGVLETQYF	TGTGCCAGCAGTTCCCTAGCGGGAGTCTTGGAGACCCAGTACTTC
15	TRBV20-1	NA	many	TRBJ1-5	CSALREGRSNQPQHF	TGCAGTGCTCTGAGAGAGGGACGAAGCAATCAGCCCCAGCATTTT
14	TRBV19	NA	many	TRBJ1-1	CASLQGPGGTEAFF	TGTGCCAGTTTACAGGGACCGGGCGGCACTGAAGCTTTCTTT
13	TRBV28	NA	NA	TRBJ2-5	CASRLDTLETQYF	TGTGCCAGCAGATTGGACACTCTCGAGACCCAGTACTTC
13	TRBV2	NA	many	TRBJ1-2	CASSERLLYGYTF	TGTGCCAGCAGTGAACGGCTCCTCTATGGCTACACCTTC
17	TRBV7-2	NA	many	TRBJ2-6	CASSLLPQSSGANVLTF	TGTGCCAGCAGCTTACTCCCACAAAGCTCTGGGGCCAACGTCCTGACTTTC
14	TRBV20-1	NA	NA	TRBJ1-5	CSARGAYSNQPQHF	TGCAGTGCTAGGGGGGCATATAGCAATCAGCCCCAGCATTTT
15	TRBV28	TRBD1	NA	TRBJ1-2	CASIPAGGIISGYTF	TGTGCCAGCATCCCGGCAGGGGGCATCATTTCTGGCTACACCTTC
13	TRBV9	NA	many	TRBJ1-1	CASSVAGSTEAFF	TGTGCCAGCAGCGTAGCCGGGAGCACTGAAGCTTTCTTT
15	TRBV4-1	NA	many	TRBJ1-1	CASSQVGGRVTEAFF	TGCGCCAGCAGCCAAGTGGGGGGGCGCGTCACTGAAGCTTTCTTT
13	TRBV7-2	NA	many	TRBJ2-3	CASRLSSTDTQYF	TGTGCCAGCAGGCTATCTAGCACAGATACGCAGTATTTT
13	TRBV12-3/TRBV12-4	TRBD1	many	TRBJ2-7	CASRPTGPYEQYF	TGTGCCAGCAGACCGACAGGGCCCTACGAGCAGTACTTC
14	TRBV6-5	NA	NA	TRBJ2-5	CASSYTTNQETQYF	TGTGCCAGCAGTTACACTACAAACCAAGAGACCCAGTACTTC
17	TRBV12-3/TRBV12-4	TRBD1	NA	TRBJ1-2	CASSPPGTGALVDGYTF	TGTGCCAGCAGTCCACCCGGGACAGGGGCTCTTGTGGATGGCTACACCTTC
19	TRBV11-2	NA	many	TRBJ2-4	CASSLGSRFGQGAKNIQYF	TGTGCCAGCAGCTTAGGGAGCCGCTTCGGTCAGGGGGCCAAAAACATTCAGTACTTC
14	TRBV12-3/TRBV12-4	NA	NA	TRBJ1-1	CASSWDGGGTEAFF	TGTGCCAGCAGTTGGGACGGAGGTGGGACTGAAGCTTTCTTT
14	TRBV11-2	NA	many	TRBJ2-7	CASSQSRGFHEQYF	TGTGCCAGCAGCCAATCCCGGGGGTTCCACGAGCAGTACTTC
15	TRBV9	NA	NA	TRBJ1-1	CASSVGQVMNTEAFF	TGTGCCAGCAGCGTAGGACAGGTCATGAACACTGAAGCTTTCTTT
14	TRBV9	NA	many	TRBJ1-5	CASSVAGGYQPQHF	TGTGCCAGCAGCGTAGCTGGCGGTTATCAGCCCCAGCATTTT
15	TRBV28	NA	NA	TRBJ2-7	CASSLLGAVEDEQYF	TGTGCCAGCAGTTTATTGGGGGCCGTGGAGGACGAGCAGTACTTC
16	TRBV19	NA	many	TRBJ1-1	CASSIEGGRLNTEAFF	TGTGCCAGTAGTATAGAAGGAGGGAGGCTGAACACTGAAGCTTTCTTT
13	TRBV29-1	NA	NA	TRBJ1-1	CSVAMSTNTEAFF	TGCAGCGTAGCTATGAGTACGAACACTGAAGCTTTCTTT
12	TRBV20-1	NA	many	TRBJ2-2	CSARFAGGELFF	TGCAGTGCTAGATTTGCAGGCGGGGAGCTGTTTTTT
14	TRBV28	TRBD1	NA	TRBJ1-2	CASSPQDRVNGYTF	TGTGCCAGCAGTCCCCAGGACAGGGTTAATGGCTACACCTTC
14	TRBV6-1	TRBD2	NA	TRBJ2-7	CASSRTSLSNEQYF	TGTGCCAGCAGCCGGACTAGCTTGTCCAACGAGCAGTACTTC
14	TRBV5-6	NA	many	TRBJ1-1	CASSPWGFNTEAFF	TGTGCCAGCAGCCCCTGGGGTTTTAACACTGAAGCTTTCTTT
16	TRBV19	NA	many	TRBJ1-1	CASSPLPGLKNTEAFF	TGTGCCAGTAGTCCACTGCCGGGATTAAAGAACACTGAAGCTTTCTTT
15	TRBV7-3	TRBD2	many	TRBJ2-5	CASSPSGSTLETQYF	TGTGCCAGCAGCCCAAGCGGGAGTACTCTAGAGACCCAGTACTTC